This T cell receptor (beta chain) was captured by sequencing in a study of regulatory T cells in long-lasting Graves disease. Notes on the study in general: Graves' patients with persistent disease showed TCR diversity lower than patients newly diagnosed. Persistent patients had more shared public clonotypes (around 2,500) than new patients (about 900). When disease was persistent, TRBV28, TRBJ1-2 and TRBJ2-5 were the favored segments.

As concerns this clonotype: As yet, its antigen is unknown.

Time point: newly diagnosed GD, antithyroid drugs for less than 3 months. PBMC-derived RNA was used for the TCR library. Germline V gene lookup returns CDR1 LNHNV and CDR2 YYDKDF (reference sequence). The J segment lost 7 bases and the V segment lost 1 base, leaving 8 bases of the junction unmatched. CDR3 length equals 16 residues. Construction of TCR beta libraries relied on iRepertoire HTBI primers and on Arm-PCR targeting CDR3 regions. TCRdb fed the multiplex PCR reads into MiXCR, producing one record per CDR3 protein. The sample lists 600,000 to 650,000 distinct CDR3 sequences; 16% were seen once. This same sample was also taken into another study, of T cells in Graves' hyperthyroidism and ophthalmopathy. That paper notes: Blood also held most thyroid clonotypes expanded beyond 0.001.

The specimen was peripheral blood mononuclear cells (PBMCs), collected at new diagnosis, from a patient treated with antithyroid drugs. This TCR was recovered from a woman in her 30s with Graves disease. The genes are TRBV15 and TRBJ1-2, with 11 bases lining up with TRBD1. The CDR3 DNA reads TGTGCCACCAGCAGAGGAGGGACAGGGGGTTTGGGTGGCTACACCTTC. It yields the protein CATSRGGTGGLGGYTF.